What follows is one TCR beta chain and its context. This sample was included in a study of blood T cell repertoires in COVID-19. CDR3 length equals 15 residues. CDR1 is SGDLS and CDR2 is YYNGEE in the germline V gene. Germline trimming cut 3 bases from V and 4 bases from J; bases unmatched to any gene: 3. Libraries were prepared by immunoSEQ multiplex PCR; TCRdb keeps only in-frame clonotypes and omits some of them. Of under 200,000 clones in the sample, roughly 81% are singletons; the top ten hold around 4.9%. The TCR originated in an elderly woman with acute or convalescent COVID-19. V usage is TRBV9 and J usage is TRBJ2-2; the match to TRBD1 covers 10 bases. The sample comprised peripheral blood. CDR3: CASSGDRGSTGELFF. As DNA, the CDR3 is TGTGCCAGCAGCGGGGACAGGGGTAGCACCGGGGAGCTGTTTTTT.